This T cell receptor beta chain stems from a study of OX40 agonist ivuxolimab in advanced cancers. Study-level information: Every 2 weeks, patients received ivuxolimab intravenously, dosed at 0.01 to 10 mg/kg. Antecedent anti-PD-1, anti-PD-L1 or anti-CTLA-4 therapy was permissible, with roughly 40% having received some. Study results and limitations: Some of the nonresponding patients also showed low levels of normalized T-cell clonal expansion.

Peripheral blood came from all dose cohorts at three timepoints. Using immunoSEQ multiplex PCR, the repertoire was profiled, and TCRdb retains in-frame clones only, with some absent. The sample contains some 100,000 clones, 85% to 90% of which appear only once. Worth noting for this clone: Its specificity is unknown.

Germline CDR1 and CDR2: LNHDA and SQIVND (reference sequence). The germline V and J ends were trimmed by 7 bases and 4 bases, with 15 bases remaining between them. The CDR3 consists of 14 residues. This receptor was taken from an adult with an advanced solid tumor such as melanoma, head and neck, liver or kidney cancer. This rearrangement joins TRBV19 to TRBJ2-3, with D possibly being TRBD2 (5 bases). The sample in question was CD4+ or CD8+ T cells sorted from blood, obtained in a trial of the OX40 agonist ivuxolimab. The chain's CDR3 is CASTRVVYSDTQYF. CDR3 DNA: TGTGCCAGTACGCGGGTTGTTTACTCAGATACGCAGTATTTT.